The entry below gives a single TCR beta chain sequence along with its context. As yet, its antigen is unknown. The sample belongs to a study of cytomegalovirus exposure and HLA in healthy donors. The V gene end was trimmed by 6 bases and the J gene end by 4 bases; junction bases not matched to a gene: 10. The CDR3 extends over 14 amino acids. Germline V gene sequence: CDR1 SQVTM, CDR2 ANQGSEA. Primers for the PCR totalled 60 Vbeta and 13 Jbeta. Repertoires were generated with immunoSEQ multiplex PCR, while TCRdb's copy carries only in-frame clones and drops some. The sample carries some 140,000 clones, approximately 70% recorded once. Whole-study findings and limits: TCR beta chain V- and J-gene trimming was linked, in a later analysis, to a missense variant in DCLRE1C. For presence/absence analyses, sequencing depth was assumed to be roughly uniform across donors.

J is TRBJ2-5 and V is TRBV29-1; 8 bases align to TRBD2. The clonotype comes from a human donor in good health. The sample comprised PBMCs. CDR3 nucleotide sequence: TGCAGCGTCGGGGGGGGAAATCAGGGAGAGACCCAGTACTTC. It encodes CSVGGGNQGETQYF.